Presented here are 8 T cell receptor beta chains from one specimen sequenced in a study of immune evolution from preneoplasia to lung adenocarcinoma. Measured with immunoSEQ multiplex PCR; TCRdb has only the in-frame clones, and not every one. Of approximately 5,000 clones listed, more than 65% are singletons. Sequencing was performed on FFPE normal lung tissue adjacent to the tumor. The receptors were sampled from a person between 50 and 69 years old with lung adenocarcinoma.

The gene calls are TRBV2 and TRBJ2-5, with 9 bases fitting TRBD2. The J call is uncertain, as TRBJ2-7 better fits the DNA end. Germline values: CDR1 SNHLY, CDR2 FYNNEI. The CDR3 runs 13 residues. The CDR3 protein is CASSGSGRAEQYF. In DNA form, the CDR3 reads TGTGCCAGCAGTGGTAGCGGGAGAGCCGAGCAGTACTTC.

This sequence joins TRBV28 and TRBJ1-5; D is possibly TRBD1 (6 bases). CDR1 MDHEN and CDR2 SYDVKM come from the germline V gene. Trimming left V 8 bases short and J 0 bases short, with 8 bases between. CDR3 length: 13 amino acids. CDR3 DNA: TGTGCCAGCTGGACAGATAGCAATCAGCCCCAGCATTTT. Its translation is CASWTDSNQPQHF.

The gene calls are TRBV11-2 and TRBJ2-1, with D tentatively TRBD2 (6 bases). Per the germline V gene, CDR1 is SGHAT and CDR2 is FQNNGV. The V and J ends lost 4 bases and 0 bases respectively, with 19 bases between them. The CDR3 is made up of 18 amino acids. CDR3 bases: TGTGCCAGCAGCTCCCTTCGGGCGGGGCCTCGCTCCTACAATGAGCAGTTCTTC. It yields the protein CASSSLRAGPRSYNEQFF.

This chain joins TRBV9 and TRBJ2-5, with 8 bases identical to TRBD2. This CDR3 comprises 15 residues. The V gene end was trimmed by 0 bases and the J gene end by 4 bases; junction bases not matched to a gene: 5. Germline lookup yields CDR1 SGDLS and CDR2 YYNGEE. The CDR3 bases are TGTGCCAGCAGCGTAGTTGGGCTAGCGGGAGAGACCCAGTACTTC. Its protein is CASSVVGLAGETQYF.

The chain joins TRBV30 to TRBJ2-7; TRBD2 might be the D (6 bases). The CDR3 is made up of 15 amino acids. Trimming shortened V by 0 bases and J by 1 base, and 13 bases separated the two germline ends. Per germline, CDR1 GTSNPN and CDR2 SVGIG (reference sequence). CDR3 sequence reads: CAWSVPGGISYEQYF. CDR3 nucleotide sequence: TGTGCCTGGAGTGTACCCGGCGGGATTTCCTACGAGCAGTACTTC.

The chain joins TRBV6-1 to TRBJ1-5; the D is unclear. The length of the CDR3 is 12 residues. V gave up 9 bases and J gave up 4 bases, with 10 bases separating them. Germline CDR1 is MNHNS and CDR2 is SASEGT. The CDR3 sequence is CASGGLNQPQHF. CDR3 nucleotides: TGTGCCAGTGGAGGACTGAATCAGCCCCAGCATTTT.

The sample holds a few counts of this clone. V is TRBV25-1 and J is TRBJ1-3; D call uncertain. This CDR3 has 13 amino acids. Germline V gene data show CDR1 as MGHDK and CDR2 as SYGVNS. Trimming removed 1 base at V and 1 base at J, with 2 bases between. CDR3 coding DNA: TGTGCCAGCAGTGAATTATCTGGAAACACCATATATTTT. Protein sequence: CASSELSGNTIYF.

The rearrangement uses TRBV15 and TRBJ1-6, with 8 bases identical to TRBD1. This CDR3 is built from 14 residues. V dropped 5 bases and J dropped 10; count of bases not matched to a gene: 7. Germline CDR1 reads LNHNV; CDR2 reads YYDKDF (reference sequence). The DNA for the CDR3 is TGTGCCACCAGCGGTTCCAGGGGGCTATCACCCCTCCACTTT. As protein: CATSGSRGLSPLHF.